The 21 T cell receptor beta chains presented below share a single source sample, sequenced in a study of shared clonotypes between healthy human individuals. Here immunoSEQ multiplex PCR was the method, and the copy in TCRdb shows in-frame clones only, minus some. This sample has 780,000 or so clones, with 72% found just once. Sample: memory CD4+ T cells sorted from blood. The subset here: CD45RA-negative fraction. Receptors were obtained from a young woman in good health.

CDR3 residues: CSVQREQNQPQHF. The CDR3 DNA follows: TGCAGCGTTCAAAGGGAGCAGAATCAGCCCCAGCATTTT. The rearrangement uses TRBV29-1 and TRBJ1-5, with unresolved D. CDR3 length equals 13 residues. Trimming left V 5 bases short and J 4 bases short, with 12 bases between. The germline V gene encodes CDR1 SQVTM and CDR2 ANQGSEA.

Only a few counts were recorded for this clone. The genes are TRBV6-1 and TRBJ2-1, with TRBD2 matching over 7 bases. The CDR3 runs to 16 residues. From germline, CDR1 is MNHNS and CDR2 SASEGT. With V trimmed by 3 bases and J by 3 bases, 8 bases remained unmatched. CDR3 nucleotide sequence: TGTGCCAGCAGTGATCCCGGCGGGAGATACTACAATGAGCAGTTCTTC. Its translation: CASSDPGGRYYNEQFF.

The chain employs TRBV27 and TRBJ2-1; 8 nucleotides agree with TRBD2. V trimming: 2 bases; J trimming: 4 bases; junction bases outside the gene matches: 10. The CDR3 is 17 residues long. Germline CDR1 and CDR2: MNHEY and SMNVEV (reference sequence). CDR3: CASSLNPGLAGYNEQFF. The DNA of the CDR3 is TGTGCCAGCAGTTTAAACCCGGGGCTAGCGGGTTACAATGAGCAGTTCTTC.

This clone showed up just once. The DNA for the CDR3 is TGTGCCAGCAGCAGTAGCGGGAGTGTCACCGGGGAGCTGTTTTTT. Encoded protein: CASSSSGSVTGELFF. The V gene is TRBV11-3, the J gene TRBJ2-2; 9 bases line up with TRBD2. From germline, CDR1 is SGHNT and CDR2 YENEEA. This CDR3 comprises 15 residues. V dropped 5 bases and J dropped 4; count of bases not matched to a gene: 5.

This clone was detected once. The V and J genes are TRBV28 and TRBJ1-5; D is undetermined. The CDR3 covers 16 residues. Germline CDR1 MDHEN, CDR2 SYDVKM. With 3 bases removed from V and 6 bases from J, the gap between germline ends came to 18 bases. The CDR3 region is CASSLSPARTPQPQHF. In nucleotides, the CDR3 is TGTGCCAGCAGTTTGTCTCCTGCCCGGACCCCTCAGCCCCAGCATTTT.

This clone has just a few counts. The chain combines TRBV28 with TRBJ2-7; D is perhaps TRBD2 (6 bases). The CDR3 sequence is 16 residues long. V was pared by 6 bases and J by 7 bases, with 25 bases between. The germline V gene has CDR1 MDHEN and CDR2 SYDVKM. The CDR3 DNA is TGTGCCAGCAGCGCCCTCAGGATCAACCCCGGAGGGGAGCAGTACTTC. It encodes CASSALRINPGGEQYF.

The J gene is TRBJ2-3, the V gene TRBV11-2; the D is unclear. CDR3 length equals 16 residues. The germline CDR1 and CDR2 sequences are SGHAT and FQNNGV. The V end lost 1 base, the J end lost 2 bases, and 13 bases lay between the germline ends. CDR3 in amino acids: CASSLVGPGNTDTQYF. The CDR3 nucleotides are TGTGCCAGCAGCTTAGTTGGCCCTGGGAACACAGATACGCAGTATTTT.

The V call is TRBV5-8, the J call TRBJ2-3; 7 bases are a match to TRBD1. The CDR3 totals 16 residues. V gave up 3 bases and J gave up 2 bases; unmatched junction bases: 9. Germline V lookup: CDR1 SGHTS, CDR2 YDEGEE. The CDR3: CASSSHGTDPTDTQYF. In nucleotides, the CDR3 is TGTGCCAGCAGCTCCCACGGGACAGATCCCACAGATACGCAGTATTTT.

The chain links TRBV5-1 to TRBJ1-1, with 9 bases aligning to TRBD1. CDR1 is SGHRS, CDR2 YFSETQ, per germline. J lost 8 bases, V lost 4 bases, and 18 bases had no gene match. The length of the CDR3 is 17 residues. The CDR3 loop reads CASSLGPPGQGSWEAFF. As DNA, the CDR3 is TGCGCCAGCAGCCTGGGACCCCCGGGACAGGGTTCTTGGGAAGCTTTCTTT. Complete variable domain (other parts from reference TRBV5-1 and TRBJ1-1): KAGVTQTPRYLIKTRGQQVTLSCSPISGHRSVSWYQQTPGQGLQFLFEYFSETQRNKGNFPGRFSGRQFSNSRSEMNVSTLELGDSALYLCASSLGPPGQGSWEAFFGQGTRLTVV.

This clone was found a few times. The chain carries TRBV5-5 and TRBJ2-5; D gene unclear. The CDR3 length is 13 residues. Germline CDR1 is SGHKS and CDR2 is YYEKEE (reference sequence). V was trimmed by 1 base and J by 3 bases, leaving 7 bases between them. The CDR3 protein is CASSLYAEETQYF. CDR3 DNA: TGTGCCAGCAGCTTGTATGCCGAAGAGACCCAGTACTTC.

This clone was counted once. This sequence joins TRBV2 and TRBJ2-1; D is possibly TRBD1 (6 bases). The CDR3 sequence is 14 residues long. Germline CDR1 and CDR2: SNHLY and FYNNEI. The ends were cut back, 8 bases at V and 4 bases at J, with 15 bases in the middle. In nucleotides, the CDR3 is TGTGCCAGCGGGGCACAGGGCCCTTACAATGAGCAGTTCTTC. Translating gives CASGAQGPYNEQFF.

The chain is built from TRBV13 and TRBJ1-2; TRBD1 matches 7 bases. Germline V gene data show CDR1 as PRHDT and CDR2 as FYEKMQ (reference sequence). The trim removed 6 bases at V and 8 bases at J, leaving 6 bases unmatched. This CDR3 spans 12 amino acids. CDR3 amino acids: CASSSNRGGYTF. The DNA for the CDR3 is TGTGCCAGCAGTTCCAACAGGGGAGGCTACACCTTC.

The sample holds a few counts of this clone. This CDR3 is also generated by other DNA sequences in the sample. V is TRBV2 and J is TRBJ2-3; TRBD2 aligns across 12 bases. Trimming at V came to 4 bases and at J to 2 bases, leaving 1 base not matched to a gene. CDR1 and CDR2 from the germline V gene are SNHLY and FYNNEI. The CDR3 is made up of 15 amino acids. The CDR3 DNA reads as TGTGCCAGCAGTGGACTAGCGGGAGTCACAGATACGCAGTATTTT. Translation gives CASSGLAGVTDTQYF.

On this clone: With a much larger clone just one base away, this may be a read error. The chain couples TRBV11-1 to TRBJ2-7; 7 bases line up with TRBD2. CDR3 length equals 14 residues. After removal of 5 bases from V and 1 base from J, the junction contained 5 bases not matched to a gene. The germline V gene encodes CDR1 SGHAT and CDR2 FQDESV (reference sequence). CDR3 DNA sequence: TGTGCCAGCAGCCAACAGCGGGATTCCTACGAGCAGTACTTC. As protein: CASSQQRDSYEQYF.

The chain employs TRBV5-5 and TRBJ2-7; a weak D match, TRBD1 (6 bases). Germline loops: CDR1 SGHKS, CDR2 YYEKEE (reference sequence). With 0 bases removed from V and 0 bases from J, the gap between germline ends came to 19 bases. This CDR3 has 18 residues. The CDR3 coding sequence is TGTGCCAGCAGCTTGGCGTCCCCCAGGGGCCTTACCTCCTACGAGCAGTACTTC. Amino acid sequence: CASSLASPRGLTSYEQYF.

V and J are TRBV29-1 and TRBJ1-2; tentative D call: TRBD1 (5 bases). V was trimmed by 0 bases and J by 4 bases, leaving 12 bases between them. From germline, CDR1 is SQVTM and CDR2 ANQGSEA. The CDR3 totals 14 residues. CDR3: CSVEDRGRAYGYTF. The CDR3 DNA sequence: TGCAGCGTTGAAGATCGGGGCCGCGCCTATGGCTACACCTTC.

This clone was seen ten or more times. The rearrangement links TRBV30 to TRBJ1-1; no clear D. The CDR3 is made up of 14 amino acids. CDR1 is GTSNPN, CDR2 SVGIG, per germline (reference sequence). V was pared by 2 bases and J by 5 bases, with 15 bases between. DNA for the CDR3: TGTGCCTGGAGTTTGTGGGAGGTTTCGACTGAAGCTTTCTTT. Protein: CAWSLWEVSTEAFF.

This clone was counted between two and nine times. The chain uses TRBV28 and TRBJ1-5, with 11 bases lining up with TRBD1. Germline values: CDR1 MDHEN, CDR2 SYDVKM. The CDR3 contains 16 residues. J lost 9 bases, V lost 3 bases, and 10 bases had no gene match. The chain's CDR3 is CASSLWGQGVKGPQHF. The DNA of the CDR3 is TGTGCCAGCAGTTTGTGGGGACAGGGGGTAAAGGGGCCCCAGCATTTT.

Worth noting for this clone: A junction boundary mismatches the germline segment, possibly from a read error. CDR3 sequence: CATSEGLAGYEQYF. CDR3 nucleotide sequence: TGCGCCACCAGTGAGGGACTAGCGGGCTACGAGCAGTACTTC. The V call is TRBV10-1, the J call TRBJ2-7; 12 nucleotides line up with TRBD2. The CDR3 is 14 residues long. Germline V gene data show CDR1 as WNHNN and CDR2 as SYGVQD (reference sequence).

The chain recombines TRBV10-3 with TRBJ2-2; no firm D call. The CDR3 runs 12 residues. The germline CDR1 and CDR2 sequences are ENHRY and SYGVKD. V shed 3 bases and J shed 5 bases, with 4 bases lying between them. The CDR3 region has the DNA TGTGCCATCAGTGACCTAACCGGGGAGCTGTTTTTT. Encoded protein: CAISDLTGELFF.

Concerning this clone itself: This specimen includes other DNA sequences encoding the same CDR3. The V and J genes are TRBV30 and TRBJ2-3; D is perhaps TRBD1 (6 bases). Trimming took 2 bases from V and 1 from J, leaving 10 bases between them. The CDR3 has 14 amino acids. Germline CDR1 GTSNPN, CDR2 SVGIG (reference sequence). The CDR3 bases are TGTGCCTGGAGTAGAGAGGGGGGCACAGATACGCAGTATTTT. It translates to CAWSREGGTDTQYF.